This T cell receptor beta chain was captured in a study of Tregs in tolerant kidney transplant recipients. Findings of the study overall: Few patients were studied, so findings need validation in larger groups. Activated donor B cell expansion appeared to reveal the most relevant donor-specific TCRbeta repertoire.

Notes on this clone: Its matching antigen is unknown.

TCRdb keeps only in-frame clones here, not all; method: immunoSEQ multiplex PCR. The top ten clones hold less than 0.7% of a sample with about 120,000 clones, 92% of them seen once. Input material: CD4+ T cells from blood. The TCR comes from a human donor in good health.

CDR3 sequence reads: CSVARSTEAFF. CDR3 sequence (DNA): TGCAGTGTGGCCAGATCCACTGAAGCTTTCTTT. J is TRBJ1-1 and V is TRBV20-1; D gene ambiguous. Trimming took off 7 bases at V and 4 bases at J, with 10 bases between the two ends. This CDR3 spans 11 amino acids. Germline V gives CDR1 DFQATT, CDR2 SNEGSKA (reference sequence).